The sequence of this T cell receptor beta chain was determined in a study of T cell responses to AZD1222 COVID-19 vaccine. Here immunoSEQ multiplex PCR was the method, and the copy in TCRdb shows in-frame clones only, minus some. This sample has 100,000 to 130,000 clones, with about 86% found just once. V shed 4 bases, J shed 4 bases, and the junction held 7 bases outside the gene matches. The germline V gene encodes CDR1 MNHEY and CDR2 SVGAGI. The CDR3 is 15 amino acids. A note on this clone: The antigen is unknown.

General study findings and limits: Donors were mostly white British, more females; clonal diversity possibly underestimated. At 160-218 and 743-854, vaccine-associated CD4 TCRs were dominant, and they spanned spike. It was only after the peak T cell response that any repertoires were sampled. At study baseline, merely about 6 AZD1222 recipients were seropositive.

The input for sequencing was peripheral blood, taken on day 0 of AZD1222 vaccination. The clonotype comes from an adult in good health. The chain couples TRBV6-5 to TRBJ1-2; TRBD1 matches at 9 bases. DNA for the CDR3: TGTGCCAGCAGTTTGTCACAGGGGGCCGGCTATGGCTACACCTTC. As protein: CASSLSQGAGYGYTF.